The 32 T cell receptor beta chains below come from one sample, sequenced in a study of T cell repertoires in cytomegalovirus infection. TCRdb independently ran MiXCR on the reads; one entry per CDR3 protein. The sample records about 460,000 distinct CDR3 sequences, approximately 10% being singletons. The sequenced sample consisted of PBMCs. The receptors stem from a human donor in good health (CMV status not recorded). Some clones in this sample may be carry-over from other donors' samples.

In this sample, this clonotype turned up a few times. This sequence joins TRBV6-1 and TRBJ2-2, with TRBD2 identical over 15 bases. CDR1 is MNHNS and CDR2 is SASEGT in the germline V gene. CDR3 length: 18 residues. The V segment lost 7 bases and the J segment 5 bases; nucleotides outside the gene matches: 11. The CDR3 here is CASILLGLAGGYTGELFF. The DNA for the CDR3 is TGTGCCAGCATCCTCTTGGGACTAGCGGGAGGCTATACCGGGGAGCTGTTTTTT.

In DNA, the CDR3 is TGTGCCAGCAGTGAACGACAGACAACCGGGGAGCTGTTTTTT. It encodes CASSERQTTGELFF. The chain joins TRBV2 to TRBJ2-2; a weak D match, TRBD1 (5 bases). CDR3 size: 14 residues. CDR1 SNHLY and CDR2 FYNNEI come from the germline V gene. The ends were cut back, 2 bases at V and 5 bases at J, with 9 bases in the middle.

This clonotype was observed many times. The rearrangement joins TRBV7-8 to TRBJ1-2; D is uncertain. The CDR3 is 16 residues long. V was cut by 1 base and J by 0 bases, with 12 bases left in between. The germline CDR1 and CDR2 sequences are SGHVS and FQNEAQ. The DNA of the CDR3 is TGTGCCAGCAGCTTAGTTATGGGCAGCTCTAACTATGGCTACACCTTC. This sequence encodes CASSLVMGSSNYGYTF.

This clonotype was counted at least ten times. The chain joins TRBV12-3 or TRBV12-4 to TRBJ1-2; maybe TRBD1 (5 bases). Trimming left V 7 bases short and J 3 bases short, with 18 bases between. The CDR3 extends over 15 amino acids. CDR3 sequence reads: CASKGRGRSYYGYTF. CDR3 sequence (DNA): TGTGCCAGCAAGGGACGGGGCAGGAGCTACTATGGCTACACCTTC.

This clonotype was counted many times. V gene TRBV10-3 combines with J gene TRBJ2-3; D gene uncertain. V was trimmed by 6 bases and J by 0 bases, leaving 10 bases between them. In germline, CDR1 is ENHRY, CDR2 SYGVKD. This CDR3 is built from 14 residues. The CDR3 sequence is CAIRVATSTDTQYF. The DNA of the CDR3 is TGTGCCATCAGGGTGGCTACTAGCACAGATACGCAGTATTTT.

This clonotype showed up many times. The chain couples TRBV14 to TRBJ1-1, with no clear D. V was shortened by 0 bases and J by 6 bases, with 20 bases between the two germline ends. The CDR3 has 17 residues. Looked up from germline, CDR1 is SGHDN and CDR2 is FVKESK. CDR3 sequence: CASSQDPGLGLEAEAFF. CDR3 coding DNA: TGTGCCAGCAGCCAAGATCCCGGGCTCGGATTAGAGGCTGAAGCTTTCTTT.

This clonotype was seen at least ten times. The gene calls are TRBV12-3 or TRBV12-4 and TRBJ2-7; possible D gene TRBD1, 7 bases. The CDR3 extends over 14 amino acids. With 9 bases removed from V and 1 base from J, the gap between germline ends came to 16 bases. In DNA form, the CDR3 reads TGTGCCAGTTGCGGGACAGAGCTTTCCTACGAGCAGTACTTC. Its protein product is CASCGTELSYEQYF.

In this sample, this clonotype turned up many times. The chain has TRBV30 and TRBJ2-7; 8 bases agree with TRBD1. The germline gives CDR1 GTSNPN, CDR2 SVGIG (reference sequence). The V segment lost 3 bases and the J segment 5 bases; nucleotides outside the gene matches: 9. The CDR3 has 14 amino acids. The CDR3 nucleotides are TGTGCCTGGAGGGACCTTGTGACAGGGGACGAGCAGTACTTC. Its protein product is CAWRDLVTGDEQYF.

This clonotype was picked up many times. The V gene is TRBV11-2, the J gene TRBJ1-5; no clear D gene. The CDR3 is made up of 16 amino acids. V lost 4 bases, J lost 4 bases, and 17 bases lay in between. The germline V gene encodes CDR1 SGHAT and CDR2 FQNNGV. Written as DNA, the CDR3 is TGTGCCAGCAGCTCCGCCCCACACGGAAAAAATCAGCCCCAGCATTTT. It codes for CASSSAPHGKNQPQHF.

The V gene is TRBV6-2 or TRBV6-3, the J gene TRBJ1-2; D is unclear. This CDR3 region has 15 residues. The V gene's germline CDR1 is MNHEY and CDR2 SVGEGT. V lost 6 bases and J lost 0, with 14 bases in between. The CDR3 region is CASSLEGLPNYGYTF. The CDR3 DNA reads as TGTGCCAGCAGCCTGGAAGGCCTCCCTAACTATGGCTACACCTTC.

This clonotype has ten or more counts. This chain links TRBV10-3 with TRBJ1-1; D remains unclear. In germline, CDR1 is ENHRY, CDR2 SYGVKD. V gave up 3 bases and J gave up 0 bases, with 8 bases separating them. CDR3 size: 14 residues. The CDR3 loop reads CAISERTMNTEAFF. The CDR3 DNA sequence: TGTGCCATCAGTGAACGCACCATGAACACTGAAGCTTTCTTT.

The J gene is TRBJ2-3, the V gene TRBV6-1, with a possible D match to TRBD1 (6 bases). The CDR3 is 15 residues long. V was pared by 7 bases and J by 2 bases, with 16 bases between. Germline lookup yields CDR1 MNHNS and CDR2 SASEGT. The CDR3 is CASNKGGHITDTQYF. The CDR3 nucleotides are TGTGCCAGCAACAAAGGGGGACACATCACAGATACGCAGTATTTT.

This clonotype was seen more than once but under ten times. The rearrangement uses TRBV2 and TRBJ2-2; 7 bases match TRBD2. The CDR3 has 15 amino acids. Germline V CDR1 and CDR2: SNHLY, FYNNEI. V lost 7 bases, J lost 2 bases, and 7 bases stayed unmatched. The CDR3 DNA is TGTGCCAGCAAGTTTGGACTAGGAAACACCGGGGAGCTGTTTTTT. It translates to CASKFGLGNTGELFF.

The CDR3 bases are TGCAGTGCTAGATATAGCGGGAGAGTCAATGAGCAGTTCTTC. Amino acids: CSARYSGRVNEQFF. V is TRBV20-1 and J is TRBJ2-1; 9 bases match TRBD2. Losses at the gene ends were 2 bases for V and 6 bases for J; bases not matched to a gene: 5. Germline values: CDR1 DFQATT, CDR2 SNEGSKA (reference sequence). The CDR3 has 14 residues.

In its sample, this clonotype was seen many times. The chain links TRBV7-2 to TRBJ1-2, with D unresolved. The germline gives CDR1 SGHTA, CDR2 FQGNSA. The CDR3 runs to 13 residues. Trimming removed 2 bases from V and 3 bases from J, with 7 bases in between. DNA for the CDR3: TGTGCCAGCAGCTTACATACAGACTATGGCTACACCTTC. It translates to CASSLHTDYGYTF.

This clonotype was picked up many times. The chain links TRBV7-8 to TRBJ2-3; no clear D gene. The CDR3 is made up of 13 amino acids. Between the trimmed V and J ends, which lost 5 bases and 3 bases, there was a span of 9 bases. Germline assignment: CDR1 SGHVS and CDR2 FQNEAQ. The CDR3 bases are TGTGCCAGCAGCCCCGGCTTGACAGATACGCAGTATTTT. Amino acid sequence: CASSPGLTDTQYF.

This clonotype was found a few times. The chain couples TRBV4-1 to TRBJ2-1; D is undetermined. V was clipped by 0 bases and J by 2 bases, with 2 bases between them. Germline CDR1 MGHRA, CDR2 YSYEKL. The CDR3 has 13 residues. The CDR3 sequence: CASSQEAYNEQFF. The CDR3 nucleotides are TGCGCCAGCAGCCAAGAGGCCTACAATGAGCAGTTCTTC.

At least ten counts were recorded for this clonotype. The V call is TRBV28, the J call TRBJ1-5; D is perhaps TRBD1 (5 bases). This CDR3 region has 16 residues. Per germline, CDR1 MDHEN and CDR2 SYDVKM. V lost 7 bases and J 0 bases, leaving 16 bases between the germline ends. The CDR3 DNA reads TGTGCCAGCATCCGTGGGGGGGGATCTAGCAATCAGCCCCAGCATTTT. This codes for CASIRGGGSSNQPQHF.

There are many counts of this clonotype. V is TRBV2 and J is TRBJ2-7; tentative D call: TRBD1 (5 bases). CDR1 is SNHLY, CDR2 FYNNEI, per germline. Trimming cost V 5 bases and J 3 bases, with 8 bases left between them. The CDR3 sequence is 12 residues long. The CDR3 loop is CASSQTVYEQYF. CDR3 DNA sequence: TGTGCCAGCAGTCAGACAGTCTACGAGCAGTACTTC.

This clonotype was counted many times. A read error may account for a junction end that differs from germline. The chain carries TRBV6-1 and TRBJ2-7; 7 bases are a match to TRBD1. The CDR3 spans 11 residues. The germline CDR1 and CDR2 sequences are MNHNS and SASEGT. The DNA of the CDR3 is TGTGCCAGCAGTACGCAACGGGACAGATCCTTC. It yields the protein CASSTQRDRSF.

This chain uses TRBV12-5 with TRBJ1-1, with a weak D call TRBD1 (6 bases). In germline, CDR1 is LGHNT, CDR2 FRNRAP. The length of the CDR3 is 14 residues. V was pared by 6 bases and J by 5 bases, with 16 bases between. The CDR3 loop reads CASGLGGPMTEAFF. CDR3 DNA: TGTGCTAGTGGACTAGGGGGTCCGATGACTGAAGCTTTCTTT.

The chain uses TRBV28 and TRBJ2-6, with D unresolved. CDR1 and CDR2 from the germline V gene are MDHEN and SYDVKM. Trimming shortened V by 5 bases and J by 0 bases, and 8 bases separated the two germline ends. The CDR3 consists of 15 residues. Written as DNA, the CDR3 is TGTGCCAGCAGTCAACAGCTCTCTGGGGCCAACGTCCTGACTTTC. It is translated as CASSQQLSGANVLTF.

This clonotype showed up many times. This chain connects TRBV12-5 to TRBJ1-1; no firm D call. V gave up 1 base and J gave up 1 base, with 10 bases separating them. CDR1 and CDR2 from the germline V gene are LGHNT and FRNRAP. The CDR3 loop spans 15 amino acids. The CDR3 protein is CASGLAGAGNTEAFF. CDR3 coding DNA: TGTGCTAGTGGTTTGGCCGGAGCAGGGAACACTGAAGCTTTCTTT. The full variable domain, rest sourced from reference TRBV12-5 and TRBJ1-1, is DARVTQTPRHKVTEMGQEVTMRCQPILGHNTVFWYRQTMMQGLELLAYFRNRAPLDDSGMPKDRFSAEMPDATLATLKIQPSEPRDSAVYFCASGLAGAGNTEAFFGQGTRLTVV.

This clonotype was observed at least ten times. The chain has TRBV7-2 and TRBJ2-5, with 7 bases identical to TRBD1. The V segment lost 3 bases and the J segment 9 bases; nucleotides outside the gene matches: 10. The germline V gene encodes CDR1 SGHTA and CDR2 FQGNSA. The CDR3 length is 14 residues. CDR3 sequence (DNA): TGTGCCAGCAGCTTGGCTCGACAGGGCCCGGCCCAGTACTTC. Its translation: CASSLARQGPAQYF.

The chain couples TRBV6-5 to TRBJ1-5; D call uncertain. Per germline, CDR1 MNHEY and CDR2 SVGAGI. The ends were cut back, 4 bases at V and 7 bases at J, with 8 bases in the middle. The CDR3 is made up of 12 amino acids. The chain's CDR3 is CASSSIGQPQHF. The CDR3 DNA sequence: TGTGCCAGCAGTTCCATCGGGCAGCCCCAGCATTTT.

V usage is TRBV18 and J usage is TRBJ1-1; possible D gene TRBD1, 6 bases. V lost 8 bases and J lost 0, with 16 bases in between. The CDR3 runs to 15 residues. The germline CDR1 and CDR2 sequences are KGHSH and LQKENI. The CDR3 coding sequence is TGTGCCAGCAGAGAGGGACAACTCATGAACACTGAAGCTTTCTTT. As protein: CASREGQLMNTEAFF.

This clonotype was picked up many times. V and J are TRBV19 and TRBJ1-6; D is possibly TRBD1 (6 bases). The germline gives CDR1 LNHDA, CDR2 SQIVND (reference sequence). This CDR3 contains 14 residues. V was pared by 4 bases and J by 5 bases, with 9 bases between. CDR3 DNA sequence: TGTGCCAGTAGTAAATACAGGGATAATTCACCCCTCCACTTT. Its translation is CASSKYRDNSPLHF.

Many counts were recorded for this clonotype. The V gene is TRBV19, the J gene TRBJ2-3, with TRBD2 matching 14 bases. CDR1 and CDR2 (germline): LNHDA, SQIVND (reference sequence). Trimming cost V 7 bases and J 4 bases; bases outside gene matches: 7. This CDR3 region has 16 residues. The CDR3 here is CASNTPGLAGADTQYF. The CDR3 DNA is TGTGCCAGTAATACGCCGGGACTAGCGGGAGCAGATACGCAGTATTTT.

J is TRBJ2-7 and V is TRBV11-2; D is possibly TRBD1 or TRBD2 (8 bases each). CDR1 is SGHAT and CDR2 is FQNNGV in the germline V gene. The CDR3 spans 15 residues. Deletions cut 5 bases from V and 5 bases from J, with 19 bases between. In nucleotides, the CDR3 is TGTGCCAGCAGCCTCAGGGGGCGGGGGGCTCACGAGCAGTACTTC. It yields the protein CASSLRGRGAHEQYF.

This chain's CDR3 is CSAGTDTQYF. CDR3 nucleotide sequence: TGCAGCGCTGGTACAGATACGCAGTATTTT. V and J are TRBV29-1 and TRBJ2-3; no firm D call. The CDR3 length is 10 residues. Germline lookup yields CDR1 SQVTM and CDR2 ANQGSEA. Trimming took off 7 bases at V and 3 bases at J, with 5 bases between the two ends.

This clonotype showed up many times. V gene TRBV28 combines with J gene TRBJ2-7; D might be TRBD1 (5 bases). Germline V gene lookup returns CDR1 MDHEN and CDR2 SYDVKM. This CDR3 region has 14 residues. V lost 3 bases and J lost 1, with 10 bases in between. The CDR3: CASSLQGESYEQYF. In DNA, the CDR3 is TGTGCCAGCAGTTTGCAGGGCGAATCCTACGAGCAGTACTTC.

This clonotype was seen many times. The rearrangement uses TRBV20-1 and TRBJ2-3; 7 nucleotides agree with TRBD1. After removal of 1 base from V and 5 bases from J, the junction contained 3 bases not matched to a gene. CDR1 is DFQATT and CDR2 is SNEGSKA in the germline V gene (reference sequence). CDR3 length equals 13 residues. CDR3 region: CSARGGGEDTQYF. The CDR3 DNA is TGCAGTGCTAGAGGAGGGGGCGAAGATACGCAGTATTTT.